Following are 14 T cell receptor beta chains from one sample sequenced in a study of T-cell reconstitution after alpha-beta-depleted transplantation in children. It was with unique molecular identifiers that the TCRbeta library was prepared. TCRdb analysed the PCR reads with MiXCR anew, one entry per CDR3 protein. The table records about 15,000 distinct CDR3 sequences, roughly 8% of them present only once. Sequenced here: PBMCs, mostly from graft donor cells, sampled 60 days after TCRalphabeta/CD19-depleted stem cell transplant. Source of these receptors: a boy under two years old who had a stem cell transplant for Wiskott-Aldrich syndrome, so the T cells may come from the graft donor.

This clonotype was observed a few times. The genes are TRBV27 and TRBJ2-7, with TRBD2 identical over 7 bases. Germline trimming cut 5 bases from V and 0 bases from J; bases unmatched to any gene: 10. The V gene's germline CDR1 is MNHEY and CDR2 SMNVEV (reference sequence). CDR3 length: 16 residues. The DNA for the CDR3 is TGTGCCAGCAGTCGCCTCCTGGGGGGGAGCTCCTACGAGCAGTACTTC. This gives the protein CASSRLLGGSSYEQYF.

This clonotype was detected ten times or more. The chain employs TRBV5-5 and TRBJ2-3, with D possibly matching TRBD2 (6 bases). Trimming took off 4 bases at V and 1 base at J, with 16 bases between the two ends. This CDR3 comprises 16 residues. Per germline, CDR1 SGHKS and CDR2 YYEKEE (reference sequence). Here the CDR3 reads CASSSNGRGGTDTQYF. CDR3 coding DNA: TGTGCCAGCAGCAGCAACGGGAGAGGGGGCACAGATACGCAGTATTTT.

This clonotype was detected many times. The chain carries TRBV6-5 and TRBJ1-4; 8 nucleotides line up with TRBD1. The CDR3 has 16 residues. V was clipped by 0 bases and J by 7 bases; unmatched bases: 7. Germline CDR1 reads MNHEY; CDR2 reads SVGAGI. The CDR3 DNA follows: TGTGCCAGCAGTTACTCGACTCCAGGGGGCAGTGAAAAACTGTTTTTT. Its translation is CASSYSTPGGSEKLFF.

This clonotype came up many times. The chain employs TRBV28 and TRBJ2-1, with D uncertain. V was clipped by 9 bases and J by 0 bases, with 15 bases between them. The CDR3 is 15 residues long. From germline, CDR1 is MDHEN and CDR2 SYDVKM. For the CDR3, the DNA is TGTGCCAGTTCTGAGGCCCCCCGCTCCTACAATGAGCAGTTCTTC. This gives the protein CASSEAPRSYNEQFF.

This clonotype was counted at least ten times. V gene TRBV7-9 combines with J gene TRBJ2-7, with no clear D. The CDR3 is made up of 13 amino acids. Trimming took 5 bases from V and 4 from J, leaving 12 bases between them. Germline values: CDR1 SEHNR, CDR2 FQNEAQ (reference sequence). This CDR3 reads CASSRSRIYEQYF. CDR3 DNA sequence: TGTGCCAGCAGCCGCAGCAGGATTTACGAGCAGTACTTC.

This clonotype has ten or more counts. V usage is TRBV5-6 and J usage is TRBJ2-1, with TRBD1 matching 7 bases. CDR1 and CDR2 (germline): SGHDT, YYEEEE. The V gene end was trimmed by 4 bases and the J gene end by 3 bases; junction bases not matched to a gene: 10. This CDR3 has 16 residues. The CDR3 reads CASSPKSRGSYNEQFF. The CDR3 DNA reads as TGTGCCAGCAGCCCTAAAAGCAGGGGGAGCTACAATGAGCAGTTCTTC.

CDR3 DNA: TGTGCCATCAGTCACCTAGCGGCCCCCTCCTACGAGCAGTACTTC. This encodes CAISHLAAPSYEQYF. The J gene is TRBJ2-7, the V gene TRBV10-3; 7 bases align to TRBD2. Germline-derived CDR1 and CDR2 are ENHRY and SYGVKD. The CDR3 is 15 amino acids. J gave up 0 bases and V 5 bases, and 7 bases lay outside the gene matches.

This clonotype has a handful of counts. This chain links TRBV29-1 with TRBJ2-3, with a weak D call TRBD2 (5 bases). The CDR3 covers 12 residues. Germline V lookup: CDR1 SQVTM, CDR2 ANQGSEA. V was clipped by 4 bases and J by 6 bases, with 11 bases between them. This chain's CDR3 is CSVGIGMDTQYF. The CDR3 DNA sequence: TGCAGCGTTGGGATCGGGATGGATACGCAGTATTTT.

The chain has TRBV19 and TRBJ1-5; a weak D match, TRBD1 (6 bases). V was cut by 5 bases and J by 3 bases, with 14 bases left in between. The V gene's germline CDR1 is LNHDA and CDR2 SQIVND (reference sequence). CDR3 length: 15 amino acids. CDR3 loop: CASSHRRGDNQPQHF. The CDR3 nucleotides read TGTGCCAGTAGTCACCGGAGGGGGGACAATCAGCCCCAGCATTTT.

Many counts were recorded for this clonotype. A junction boundary mismatches the germline segment, possibly from a read error. The chain employs TRBV5-1 and TRBJ2-1; either TRBD1 or TRBD2 may fit D (5 bases each). CDR1 and CDR2 (germline): SGHRS, YFSETQ. CDR3 length equals 15 residues. The CDR3: CASSLVLGAYSFGVF. CDR3 bases: TGCGCCAGCAGCTTGGTCCTCGGGGCTTATTCGTTCGGGGTCTTC.

This clonotype was observed at least ten times. The rearrangement links TRBV7-9 to TRBJ2-5; no clear D gene. CDR1 is SEHNR, CDR2 FQNEAQ, per germline (reference sequence). This CDR3 region has 14 residues. Trimming pared 1 base from V and 2 bases from J, leaving 8 bases between. The CDR3 sequence is CASSLVGFQETQYF. CDR3 nucleotides: TGTGCCAGCAGCTTAGTGGGGTTTCAAGAGACCCAGTACTTC.

This clonotype ranks as medium-sized (0.01 to 0.1%). V usage is TRBV24-1 and J usage is TRBJ2-1; D ambiguous. Looked up from germline, CDR1 is KGHDR and CDR2 is SFDVKD. V was trimmed by 1 base and J by 10 bases, leaving 7 bases between them. CDR3 length equals 12 residues. The CDR3 sequence: CATSDFAKEQFF. CDR3 nucleotides: TGTGCCACCAGTGATTTTGCTAAAGAGCAGTTCTTC.

This clonotype was seen ten or more times. The chain employs TRBV20-1 and TRBJ2-1; 13 positions match TRBD2. Germline V gene sequence: CDR1 DFQATT, CDR2 SNEGSKA (reference sequence). Losses at the gene ends were 6 bases for V and 15 bases for J; bases not matched to a gene: 11. The CDR3 is 13 amino acids. The CDR3 here is CSAEYGTSGTWFF. CDR3 in DNA: TGCAGTGCCGAATATGGGACTAGCGGGACGTGGTTCTTC.

The chain couples TRBV18 to TRBJ1-5; D unclear. The CDR3 length is 17 residues. CDR1 KGHSH and CDR2 LQKENI come from the germline V gene. V lost 0 bases, J lost 1 base, and 13 bases lay in between. The CDR3 spells CASSPPVGVESNQPQHF. The CDR3 DNA is TGTGCCAGCTCACCACCGGTCGGGGTTGAAAGCAATCAGCCCCAGCATTTT.